This TCR beta chain was recovered during a study of cytomegalovirus exposure and HLA in healthy donors. Turning to the study itself: Genotyping of more than 300 donors showed that 80% to 85% belonged to the Caucasian-associated ancestry cluster.

CDR1 and CDR2 (germline): SGHDN, FVKESK. V trimming: 0 bases; J trimming: 7 bases; junction bases outside the gene matches: 5. The CDR3 length is 14 residues. Whereas donors were nominally healthy upon sampling, unrecorded immune exposures were probable. Findings and caveats of the study: The dataset shows that most TCR sequences were rare, while some public TCRs occurred in many donors. Listed as cytomegalovirus-associated were around 160 TCR beta chains.

In the case of this clone: Its antigen is currently unknown.

The study ran its PCR with 60 Vbeta and 13 Jbeta primers. The protocol was immunoSEQ multiplex PCR, while the TCRdb copy is restricted to in-frame clones and leaves out a portion. The sample holds roughly 250,000 clones, around four fifths seen once. The source material was PBMCs. The receptor's source is a woman aged 40 to 50 in good health and CMV-seropositive. This sequence joins TRBV14 and TRBJ2-5; 7 bases align to TRBD2. For the CDR3, the DNA is TGTGCCAGCAGCCAAGATCTGGCTAGCGGGACCCAGTACTTC. This encodes CASSQDLASGTQYF.